Following are 8 T cell receptor beta chains from one sample sequenced in a study of cytomegalovirus exposure and HLA in healthy donors. Amplification used 60 Vbeta primers and 13 Jbeta primers. TCRdb's table, derived via immunoSEQ multiplex PCR, lists solely in-frame clones and lacks some. Seen here are some 90,000 clones, about 80% observed once, and the top ten hold around 6%. The sample comprised PBMCs. These receptors all stem from a female donor in good health and CMV-seronegative.

The chain joins TRBV6-5 to TRBJ2-1; D not certain. Trimming left V 3 bases short and J 2 bases short, with 8 bases between. The CDR3 is made up of 14 amino acids. Germline assignment: CDR1 MNHEY and CDR2 SVGAGI. CDR3 sequence reads: CASSYYVTYNEQFF. The CDR3 DNA is TGTGCCAGCAGTTATTATGTTACCTACAATGAGCAGTTCTTC.

CDR3 coding DNA: TGTGCCAGCAGCTTGGTGGCGGGGGGGCGACCTACGCAGTATTTT. This codes for CASSLVAGGRPTQYF. The chain employs TRBV5-6 and TRBJ2-3; 9 bases fit TRBD2. This CDR3 contains 15 residues. Trimming removed 0 bases from V and 8 bases from J; junction bases left unmatched: 7. The germline V gene encodes CDR1 SGHDT and CDR2 YYEEEE.

This chain connects TRBV5-1 to TRBJ2-5; D is perhaps TRBD2 (5 bases). Deletions cut 4 bases from V and 0 bases from J, with 13 bases between. Germline V gene data show CDR1 as SGHRS and CDR2 as YFSETQ. CDR3 length: 15 residues. This CDR3 reads CASSPRGSYQETQYF. The CDR3 DNA sequence: TGCGCCAGCAGCCCCCGGGGATCGTACCAAGAGACCCAGTACTTC.

The chain is built from TRBV28 and TRBJ1-2; D is perhaps TRBD1 (5 bases). Germline CDR1 is MDHEN and CDR2 is SYDVKM. The CDR3 runs 13 residues. Trimming left V 2 bases short and J 5 bases short, with 9 bases between. Here the CDR3 DNA reads TGTGCCAGCAGTTTAGCGGGGACGTATGGCTACACCTTC. Amino acid sequence: CASSLAGTYGYTF.

The chain recombines TRBV29-1 with TRBJ2-1; a weak D match, TRBD1 (6 bases). Trimming cost V 7 bases and J 9 bases, with 22 bases left between them. From germline, CDR1 is SQVTM and CDR2 ANQGSEA. The CDR3 is 14 residues long. CDR3: CSGTTGWGKSEQFF. The CDR3 bases are TGCAGCGGTACCACAGGGTGGGGGAAAAGTGAGCAGTTCTTC.

The table lists this clone with a count of one. The chain couples TRBV9 to TRBJ1-2; a possible D gene is TRBD1 (6 bases). CDR3 length: 15 residues. V was shortened by 4 bases and J by 4 bases, with 17 bases between the two germline ends. The germline V gene has CDR1 SGDLS and CDR2 YYNGEE. CDR3 bases: TGTGCCAGCAGCTTAGACACCTCCAGGGGCTATGGCTACACCTTC. The encoded protein is CASSLDTSRGYGYTF.

The chain combines TRBV7-2 with TRBJ2-3; D is possibly TRBD1 (5 bases). This CDR3 comprises 14 residues. V was clipped by 4 bases and J by 3 bases, with 11 bases between them. CDR1 and CDR2 (germline): SGHTA, FQGNSA. Written as DNA, the CDR3 is TGTGCCAGCAGCTCAACCTCAGGGACAGATACGCAGTATTTT. As protein: CASSSTSGTDTQYF. Full variable domain (outside the CDR3, taken from reference TRBV7-2 and TRBJ2-3): GAGVSQSPSNKVTEKGKDVELRCDPISGHTALYWYRQSLGQGLEFLIYFQGNSAPDKSGLPSDRFSAERTGGSVSTLTIQRTQQEDSAVYLCASSSTSGTDTQYFGPGTRLTVL.

As for this clone: One end of the junction fails to match germline, which may point to a read error. The chain has TRBV7-9 and TRBJ1-1; 8 positions match TRBD1. Germline CDR1 SEHNR, CDR2 FQNEAQ (reference sequence). The CDR3 has 14 residues. The CDR3 nucleotides read TGTTCCAGCAGCTTAGACAGGGGAAACACTGAAGCTTTCTTT. Amino acid sequence: CSSSLDRGNTEAFF.